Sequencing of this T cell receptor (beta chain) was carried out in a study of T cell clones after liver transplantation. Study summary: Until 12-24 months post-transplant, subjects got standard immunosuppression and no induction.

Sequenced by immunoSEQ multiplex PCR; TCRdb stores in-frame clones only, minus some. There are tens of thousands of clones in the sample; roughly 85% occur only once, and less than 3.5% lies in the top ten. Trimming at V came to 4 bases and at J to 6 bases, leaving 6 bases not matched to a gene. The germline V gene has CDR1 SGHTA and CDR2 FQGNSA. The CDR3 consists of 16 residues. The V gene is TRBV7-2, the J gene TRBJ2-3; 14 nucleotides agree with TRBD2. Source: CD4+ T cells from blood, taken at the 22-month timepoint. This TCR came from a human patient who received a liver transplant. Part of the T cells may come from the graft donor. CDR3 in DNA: TGTGCCAGCAGCTCCGGGACTAGCGGGGGAGGGGATACGCAGTATTTT. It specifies CASSSGTSGGGDTQYF.